In this sample, the clone carrying this T cell receptor beta chain turned up many times. The data derive from a study of identical twins. TCRdb processed the 5' RACE reads anew with MiXCR; each CDR3 protein has one entry. Among 750,000 to 950,000 distinct CDR3 sequences, roughly 12% were seen once, and the ten largest hold around 1.6%. These records were also assigned to another study, of yellow fever vaccine responses in identical twins.

The TCR originated in a woman in her late teens or twenties in good health. Sequencing input: PBMCs.

The CDR3 loop is CASSLVAGGPQETQYF. For the CDR3, the DNA is TGTGCCAGCAGTTTAGTAGCGGGGGGCCCTCAAGAGACCCAGTACTTC. The chain couples TRBV12-3 or TRBV12-4 to TRBJ2-5, with TRBD2 identical over 10 bases. The CDR3 has 16 residues. Trimming removed 1 base from V and 2 bases from J; junction bases left unmatched: 4.